This T cell receptor (beta chain) was captured by sequencing in a study of T cells in Graves' hyperthyroidism and ophthalmopathy (dated by TCRdb to the late 2010s). The study in broad terms: Peripheral blood samples were taken at the time of initial diagnosis, prior to any treatment. To identify distinguishing TCR V-J signatures, a discovery cohort of 95 to 100 patients was used, comprising 40 to 45 with Graves' ophthalmopathy and 57 with stable Graves' hyperthyroidism. Prospective prediction of ophthalmopathy was tested in an independent validation cohort of 18 to 20 hyperthyroidism patients and 15 to 17 patients who later progressed to ophthalmopathy. The 100 discovery patients were randomly split 7:3 into training and test sets. Thyroid tissue and blood T-cell repertoires from six Graves' hyperthyroidism patients were also compared in the study. Following sampling, methimazole starting at 30 mg daily was given to hyperthyroidism patients, and high-dose intravenous methylprednisolone was given to ophthalmopathy patients. The paper describes TCR Vbeta CDR3 sequencing of 130 to 150 peripheral blood samples, made up of 43 ophthalmopathy patients, 70 to 75 hyperthyroidism patients and roughly 17 progressor patients.

Ophthalmopathy patients had moderately to severely active disease, with a Clinical Activity Score of 3 or more, a NOSPECS grade of 4 or more, and a disease duration of less than 3 months. The study excluded patients with uncontrolled infections, other autoimmune diseases, pregnancy or lactation. Clinical symptoms, serum thyroxine and TRAb, thyroid ultrasound, and orbital computed tomography formed the basis for the diagnoses. PBMCs were separated from roughly 10 ml of fresh peripheral blood using Ficoll-Paque density gradient centrifugation. Total RNA was extracted with Trizol reagent, and quality was checked on an Agilent 2100 Bioanalyzer. As concerns this clonotype: Its recognized antigen is unknown. No base qualities exist here, and no much larger clone lies one base off it.

Spanning cysteine to phenylalanine, the CDR3 consists of 14 amino acids. Just the 42-base CDR3 DNA is kept, in frame starting at base 1. CDR1 and CDR2, per the germline V gene, are SGDLS and YYNGEE. A distance of 8 bases separates the germline ends of V and J, which lose 2 bases and 0 bases respectively. General findings and caveats noted by the study authors: A model built on a 13 V-J signature distinguished ophthalmopathy from stable hyperthyroidism, reaching approximately 89% sensitivity and under 84% specificity in cross-validation and 80%/75% in testing. Most expanded thyroid clonotypes (frequency above 0.001) were also found in blood, which suggests that blood repertoires may mirror thyroid immune responses. Sample size was not statistically predetermined, and blinding of investigators to group allocation was not performed. In validation, the model predicted progression to ophthalmopathy with approximately 69% sensitivity and approximately 78% specificity, a median of about 6 months before onset.

The TCR beta CDR3 regions were amplified from RNA transcripts. The first round of RT-PCR for the TCR CDR3 was performed with the HTBI primer set and the Qiagen OneStep RT-PCR kit. Libraries were constructed in a second round of multiplex PCR, after which size selection and purification were carried out. The libraries were sequenced on an Illumina HiSeq2000 using paired-end 100 bp reads. The study's processing was this. SOAPnuke was used to process the raw data, throwing out any read that contained adapters or uncalled bases, had a mean Phred below 15, or lacked an exact constant-primer or identifier match. High-quality paired reads were merged using COPE v1.2.5, and each unique nucleotide sequence was defined as a clonotype. Clonotypes were aligned to IMGT TRBV, TRBD and TRBJ reference segments using MiTCR v1.1. Only V-J combinations with frequency above 0.0001, covering roughly 99% of repertoires, were analysed. A TCS score was defined as the ratio of F50 (clonal expansion) to E x V (chaos), with BLOSUM62-based TCRdist applied between CDR3 peptides within each V-J. Welch's t-statistics and random forest reduced 450 to 600 V-J features to roughly 13, which were used in a naive Bayes classifier (R e1071). TCRdb handled the public reads itself, with Q25 trimming in fastp and clone calling in MiXCR, and kept productive beta chains. Every CDR3 protein is listed once, alongside the most common genes and DNA of its rows. What appears here as the V and J calls and clone size reflects TCRdb's work, not the paper's. Across this sample there are 400,000 or so distinct CDR3 sequences, with around an eighth seen only once. Clones ranked in the top ten supply over 25% of the sample.

The chain uses TRBV9 and TRBJ1-1; the D gene identity is not certain. The receptor's source is a man aged 50 or older with Graves' ophthalmopathy. The sample was blood. The CDR3 amino acid sequence is: CASSVVELNTEAFF. The bases read TGTGCCAGCAGCGTGGTGGAATTGAACACTGAAGCTTTCTTT.